The clone carrying this T cell receptor (beta chain) was seen a single time. V trimming: 6 bases; J trimming: 5 bases; junction bases outside the gene matches: 6. CDR3 size: 13 residues. Germline V gene data show CDR1 as SNHLY and CDR2 as FYNNEI. The data are from a study of blood T cell repertoires in COVID-19. Study-wide background: From T cells, B-cell-depleted T cells, or PBMCs came the material, which was cDNA or gDNA.

As handled by the study authors: The authors estimated nucleated cell counts from reference gene primer amplification. Sequencing was performed with immunoSEQ multiplex PCR; in TCRdb, only in-frame clones are kept and a portion is missing. D and trimming come from the DNA, and the V and J calls and clone size come from that table. Here the sample spans 50,000 to 80,000 clones, about three quarters being singletons. This chain connects TRBV2 to TRBJ2-5; 7 positions match TRBD2. This receptor was identified in a human donor in a cohort sampled during active COVID-19. Material: peripheral blood. The CDR3 bases are TGTGCCAGCAGAGCGACAGCGGGGGAGACCCAGTACTTC. Translation gives CASRATAGETQYF.